This T cell receptor beta chain was found in a study of early T cells in non-severe SARS-CoV-2 infection. Study-level points and caveats: CD4 and private specificities were missed by VDJdb matching, which favored anti-spike CD8 responses.

TCRdb used MiXCR to reprocess the 5' RACE reads, holding one entry per CDR3 protein. This table has 45,000 to 75,000 distinct CDR3 sequences, around 12% appearing once. In germline, CDR1 is LNHDA, CDR2 SQIVND (reference sequence). The CDR3 consists of 16 residues. The ends were cut back, 5 bases at V and 0 bases at J, with 11 bases in the middle. Regarding this clonotype: Its antigen is not known.

Specimen: whole blood. The sequence was obtained from an adult who was a healthcare worker with PCR-confirmed SARS-CoV-2 infection or an uninfected control (not recorded which). The V and J genes are TRBV19 and TRBJ1-6; TRBD1 is a possible D gene (5 bases). The CDR3: CASSAQGRSYNSPLHF. CDR3 bases: TGTGCCAGTAGTGCCCAGGGCCGCTCCTATAATTCACCCCTCCACTTT.